Included here is one TCR beta chain sequence, with context. The method was immunoSEQ multiplex PCR; TCRdb's version includes in-frame clones alone and lacks a portion of them. Of hundreds of thousands of clones in the sample, around 85% were seen once. This entry comes from a study of blood T cell repertoires in COVID-19. The germline V gene has CDR1 LGHNA and CDR2 YSLEER. The ends were cut back, 4 bases at V and 3 bases at J, with 12 bases in the middle. The length of the CDR3 is 14 residues. J is TRBJ2-5 and V is TRBV4-3; TRBD2 is a possible D gene (5 bases). The specimen sequenced was PBMCs or T cells enriched from blood (not recorded which). The source is a woman aged 45-65 years with acute COVID-19. The CDR3 nucleotides are TGCGCCAGCAGCCTTCAGGTGGGAGAAGAGACCCAGTACTTC. It codes for CASSLQVGEETQYF.